The 14 T cell receptor beta chains in this list originate from one sample, sequenced in a study of blood T cell repertoires in COVID-19 (dated by TCRdb to 2018 to 2021). Library preparation employed the immunoSEQ multiplex PCR assay. Held by TCRdb, this immuneACCESS table contains in-frame sequences only and omits some clones. Under half of the omission traces to an unresolved V gene where checked; the cause of the rest is unknown. The sample table lists 130,000 to 150,000 clones, almost 85% of them with a count of one. The ten top clones hold roughly 15% of the sample. Sequenced input: peripheral blood. These receptors were taken from a human donor with acute or convalescent COVID-19. The donor label of this sample is uncertain.

The V call is TRBV3-1 (or the pseudogene TRBV3-2), the J call TRBJ2-3, with 10 nucleotides matching TRBD2. The germline CDR1 and CDR2 sequences are LGHDT and YNNKEL (reference sequence). The CDR3 covers 18 residues. J gave up 4 bases and V 4 bases, and 14 bases lay outside the gene matches. The CDR3 spells CASSLRRTSGDFPDTQYF. The CDR3 DNA reads TGTGCCAGCAGCCTCCGACGCACTAGCGGGGACTTTCCAGATACGCAGTATTTT.

This clone was picked up a small number of times. This rearrangement joins TRBV7-9 to TRBJ2-1; D not resolved. Trimming removed 6 bases from V and 10 bases from J, with 10 bases in between. Per the germline V gene, CDR1 is SEHNR and CDR2 is FQNEAQ (reference sequence). The CDR3 is 11 residues long. Here the CDR3 reads CASSERLEQFF. CDR3 nucleotides: TGTGCCAGCAGTGAGCGCCTCGAGCAGTTCTTC.

This chain joins TRBV30 and TRBJ1-1, with D perhaps TRBD1 (5 bases). CDR3 length equals 16 residues. With 4 bases removed from V and 4 bases from J, the gap between germline ends came to 22 bases. Germline lookup yields CDR1 GTSNPN and CDR2 SVGIG (reference sequence). The CDR3 DNA reads TGTGCCTGGACGCCTGGGCGGGGGTCGGGGGGCACTGAAGCTTTCTTT. It is translated as CAWTPGRGSGGTEAFF.

The rearrangement links TRBV3-1 (or the pseudogene TRBV3-2) to TRBJ1-2; 8 bases line up with TRBD1. This CDR3 region has 15 residues. V dropped 5 bases and J dropped 7; count of bases not matched to a gene: 12. Looked up from germline, CDR1 is LGHDT and CDR2 is YNNKEL (reference sequence). The CDR3 DNA reads TGTGCCAGCAGCTTTTATACCGACAGGGGTCGTGGCTACACCTTC. Amino acids: CASSFYTDRGRGYTF.

The chain uses TRBV30 and TRBJ1-3; perhaps TRBD1 as D (5 bases). Germline CDR1 is GTSNPN and CDR2 is SVGIG (reference sequence). This CDR3 is 14 amino acids long. V lost 0 bases to trimming and J lost 7 bases, with 13 bases between them. This CDR3 reads CAWSVRGPLNTIYF. The CDR3 nucleotides are TGTGCCTGGAGTGTAAGGGGCCCTTTGAACACCATATATTTT.

The V call is TRBV7-9, the J call TRBJ1-2; D possibly corresponds to TRBD1 (6 bases). Germline assignment: CDR1 SEHNR and CDR2 FQNEAQ (reference sequence). V lost 0 bases and J 6 bases, leaving 11 bases between the germline ends. The CDR3 loop spans 14 amino acids. This CDR3 reads CASSLAGQTDGYTF. Here the CDR3 DNA reads TGTGCCAGCAGCTTAGCCGGACAGACTGATGGCTACACCTTC.

The CDR3 protein is CSVNIQGARTEAFF. CDR3 coding DNA: TGCAGCGTTAATATTCAGGGGGCGCGGACTGAAGCTTTCTTT. V usage is TRBV29-1 and J usage is TRBJ1-1; 8 nucleotides agree with TRBD1. CDR1 and CDR2 from the germline V gene are SQVTM and ANQGSEA. V lost 5 bases to trimming and J lost 5 bases; unmatched junction nucleotides: 10. The CDR3 is made up of 14 amino acids.

J is TRBJ2-2 and V is TRBV4-3; 10 bases line up with TRBD1. V lost 1 base and J lost 5; bases outside the gene matches: 7. Germline values: CDR1 LGHNA, CDR2 YSLEER. The length of the CDR3 is 17 residues. The CDR3 DNA sequence: TGCGCCAGCAGCCAAGCGACCGGGACAGGGGTGACCGGGGAGCTGTTTTTT. Amino acid sequence: CASSQATGTGVTGELFF.

This chain connects TRBV13 to TRBJ1-4; 7 nucleotides align to TRBD1. V dropped 2 bases and J dropped 7; count of bases not matched to a gene: 7. This CDR3 is 15 amino acids long. Germline-derived CDR1 and CDR2 are PRHDT and FYEKMQ (reference sequence). This CDR3 is CASSLNRGRGEKLFF. The CDR3 coding sequence is TGTGCCAGCAGCTTAAATAGGGGGCGGGGTGAAAAACTGTTTTTT.

The genes are TRBV13 and TRBJ2-7, with 16 bases matching TRBD2. In germline, CDR1 is PRHDT, CDR2 FYEKMQ (reference sequence). V lost 6 bases to trimming and J lost 4 bases; unmatched junction nucleotides: 9. The CDR3 sequence is 17 residues long. The CDR3 DNA follows: TGTGCCAGCAGACGACCGGGACTAGCGGGGGGGCAATACGAGCAGTACTTC. Translation: CASRRPGLAGGQYEQYF.

The chain is built from TRBV25-1 and TRBJ1-2; D possibly corresponds to TRBD1 (5 bases). Germline V gene sequence: CDR1 MGHDK, CDR2 SYGVNS. V lost 5 bases and J lost 5, with 15 bases in between. The CDR3 is 14 residues long. The CDR3 is CASSRGLPPYGYTF. CDR3 nucleotides: TGTGCCAGCAGTAGGGGCCTCCCCCCTTATGGCTACACCTTC.

The chain joins TRBV7-6 to TRBJ1-5; D is perhaps TRBD1 (6 bases). The CDR3 length is 16 residues. Germline-derived CDR1 and CDR2 are SGHVS and FNYEAQ. V lost 5 bases and J lost 3, with 17 bases in between. DNA for the CDR3: TGTGCCAGCAGCGCTGGGCAGGGGAAATCCAATCAGCCCCAGCATTTT. Its translation: CASSAGQGKSNQPQHF. Using reference TRBV7-6 and TRBJ1-5 for the parts outside the CDR3, the full variable domain is GAGVSQSPRYKVTKRGQDVALRCDPISGHVSLYWYRQALGQGPEFLTYFNYEAQQDKSGLPNDRFSAERPEGSISTLTIQRTEQRDSAMYRCASSAGQGKSNQPQHFGDGTRLSIL.

The CDR3 region has the DNA TGTGCCAGCAGTGAAGCCTCCCAGGGAGATACGCAGTATTTT. Translation gives CASSEASQGDTQYF. V and J are TRBV6-4 and TRBJ2-3, with D perhaps TRBD1 (5 bases). Trimming stripped 3 bases from V and 5 bases from J, with 12 bases between. The CDR3 has 14 amino acids. Germline-derived CDR1 and CDR2 are MRHNA and SNTAGT.

This rearrangement joins TRBV18 to TRBJ2-3; no firm D call. The CDR3 contains 13 residues. Germline CDR1 KGHSH, CDR2 LQKENI. V lost 1 base and J 5 bases, leaving 7 bases between the germline ends. CDR3 sequence reads: CASSPQFRDTQYF. CDR3 sequence (DNA): TGTGCCAGCTCACCACAATTCAGAGATACGCAGTATTTT.